The 11 T cell receptor beta chains in this list originate from one sample, sequenced in a study of T cells in Graves' hyperthyroidism and ophthalmopathy. TCR beta CDR3 regions were amplified from RNA transcripts. Researchers ran a first-round RT-PCR on the TCR CDR3 using the HTBI primer set. A single record per CDR3 protein comes from TCRdb applying MiXCR to the multiplex PCR reads. The data contain about 600,000 distinct CDR3 sequences, approximately 15% of them seen just once; the ten biggest clones take up 6.5% to 9%. The source material was blood. The receptors were gathered from a woman in her late teens or twenties with Graves' ophthalmopathy.

This clonotype has ten or more counts. The CDR3 loop reads CAISESGTGMGNTEAFF. The DNA for the CDR3 is TGTGCCATCAGTGAGTCTGGGACAGGCATGGGGAACACTGAAGCTTTCTTT. This sequence joins TRBV10-3 and TRBJ1-1; 8 bases match TRBD1. The V and J ends lost 0 bases and 1 base, in that order; junction bases with no gene match: 7. Germline CDR1 ENHRY, CDR2 SYGVKD. This CDR3 comprises 17 residues.

This clonotype was seen many times. This chain links TRBV9 with TRBJ2-7, with D perhaps TRBD1 (5 bases). This CDR3 has 14 residues. Germline values: CDR1 SGDLS, CDR2 YYNGEE. The V and J ends lost 3 bases and 3 bases respectively, with 13 bases between them. For the CDR3, the DNA is TGTGCCAGCAGCGCAGGTGGCAGGGACTACGAGCAGTACTTC. Translated, it gives CASSAGGRDYEQYF.

The chain uses TRBV7-9 and TRBJ2-4; TRBD1 aligns across 10 bases. This CDR3 has 13 residues. In germline, CDR1 is SEHNR, CDR2 FQNEAQ (reference sequence). V was pared by 5 bases and J by 8 bases, with 3 bases of the junction left unmatched. CDR3 region: CASSGTGVDIQYF. The DNA of the CDR3 is TGTGCCAGCAGCGGGACAGGGGTGGACATTCAGTACTTC.

This clonotype occurred many times. The rearrangement links TRBV7-9 to TRBJ1-2; maybe TRBD1 (5 bases). Trimming took off 1 base at V and 6 bases at J, with 9 bases between the two ends. The germline CDR1 and CDR2 sequences are SEHNR and FQNEAQ (reference sequence). This CDR3 comprises 13 residues. The CDR3 nucleotides read TGTGCCAGCAGCTTAGTATTACAGGATGGCTACACCTTC. It specifies CASSLVLQDGYTF.

This clonotype was seen at least ten times. This sequence joins TRBV11-3 and TRBJ2-1; D is possibly TRBD1 (5 bases). Per germline, CDR1 SGHNT and CDR2 YENEEA. CDR3 length: 15 residues. The V end was cut by 2 bases, the J end by 6 bases, with 14 bases between. CDR3 nucleotide sequence: TGTGCCAGCAGCTTATCTCTCACTGGGGCCAATGAGCAGTTCTTC. Translating it yields CASSLSLTGANEQFF.

This rearrangement joins TRBV12-3 or TRBV12-4 to TRBJ1-3; D might be TRBD1 (5 bases). This CDR3 is built from 12 residues. V lost 5 bases, J lost 14 bases, and 16 bases lay in between. The CDR3 sequence is CASSTGARGLYF. CDR3 sequence (DNA): TGTGCCAGCAGTACCGGGGCGAGAGGGCTATATTTT.

This clonotype was observed a single time. V usage is TRBV5-1 and J usage is TRBJ2-6, with D perhaps matching TRBD2 (6 bases). Germline CDR1 SGHRS, CDR2 YFSETQ. Trimming removed 4 bases at V and 4 bases at J, with 12 bases between. This CDR3 region has 15 residues. As DNA, the CDR3 is TGCGCCAGCAGCCCAACTAGCTCGGGGGCCAACGTCCTGACTTTC. It translates to CASSPTSSGANVLTF.

Only a few counts were recorded for this clonotype. V and J are TRBV20-1 and TRBJ2-2; 7 bases align to TRBD2. This CDR3 is built from 16 residues. CDR1 is DFQATT and CDR2 is SNEGSKA in the germline V gene (reference sequence). With V trimmed by 5 bases and J by 4 bases, 13 bases remained unmatched. CDR3 sequence: CSAPVASGPLTGELFF. CDR3 bases: TGCAGTGCTCCGGTGGCTAGCGGCCCACTCACCGGGGAGCTGTTTTTT.

With respect to this clonotype: Since a much larger clone is just one base distant, this may be a read error. The gene calls are TRBV20-1 and TRBJ2-1, with D uncertain. There are 11 residues in the CDR3. Looked up from germline, CDR1 is DFQATT and CDR2 is SNEGSKA (reference sequence). The CDR3 region is CSASSYNGQFF. The CDR3 DNA reads as TGCAGTGCTAGCTCCTACAATGGGCAGTTCTTC.

Remarks on this clonotype: The junction departs from the called germline gene at one end, perhaps through a read error. The chain employs TRBV28 and TRBJ2-3; D is possibly TRBD1 (5 bases). This CDR3 is built from 15 residues. The germline gives CDR1 MDHEN, CDR2 SYDVKM. The CDR3 sequence: CASSQGQGITDTQYF. Here the CDR3 DNA reads TGCGCCAGCAGCCAAGGGCAGGGAATCACAGATACGCAGTATTTT.

A few counts support this clonotype. This chain connects TRBV19 to TRBJ1-1; D is possibly TRBD1 (6 bases). Germline V CDR1 and CDR2: LNHDA, SQIVND (reference sequence). The CDR3 sequence is 18 residues long. V lost 4 bases and J 2 bases, leaving 23 bases between the germline ends. This CDR3 is CASSTNLITGTFNTEAFF. Here the CDR3 DNA reads TGTGCCAGTAGTACCAACCTTATAACAGGGACCTTTAACACTGAAGCTTTCTTT.